These 5 T cell receptor beta chains came from one sample sequenced in a study of T cell responses to AZD1222 COVID-19 vaccine. Data came from immunoSEQ multiplex PCR; TCRdb stores just in-frame clones and leaves some out. The sample shows tens of thousands of clones, 92% of them seen only once. The sample consisted of peripheral blood, taken 28 days after the second AZD1222 dose. These receptors were taken from an adult who received the AZD1222 COVID-19 vaccine.

The J gene is TRBJ2-7, the V gene TRBV19; D tentatively fits TRBD1 or TRBD2 (5 bases each). The CDR3 contains 14 residues. Germline assignment: CDR1 LNHDA and CDR2 SQIVND (reference sequence). Trimming stripped 3 bases from V and 2 bases from J, with 11 bases between. CDR3 DNA sequence: TGTGCCAGTAGTATCGGGGCCAACCCCTACGAGCAGTACTTC. Translating it yields CASSIGANPYEQYF.

This clone has a single count. This rearrangement joins TRBV7-2 to TRBJ2-5; D is uncertain. V shed 0 bases and J shed 1 base, with 3 bases lying between them. The CDR3 has 13 amino acids. Germline V lookup: CDR1 SGHTA, CDR2 FQGNSA. In DNA, the CDR3 is TGTGCCAGCAGCTTAGCCAGCCAAGAGACCCAGTACTTC. The encoded protein is CASSLASQETQYF.

This clone has more than one count but fewer than ten. The chain uses TRBV11-2 and TRBJ1-2; no reliable D call. Trimming stripped 5 bases from V and 6 bases from J, with 16 bases between. Germline CDR1 reads SGHAT; CDR2 reads FQNNGV. The CDR3 extends over 14 amino acids. This CDR3 reads CASSARTVRNGYTF. The CDR3 nucleotides read TGTGCCAGCAGCGCCCGGACCGTAAGAAATGGCTACACCTTC.

V usage is TRBV7-3 and J usage is TRBJ2-5; no clear D. With 4 bases removed from V and 1 base from J, the gap between germline ends came to 7 bases. Germline V gene lookup returns CDR1 SGHTA and CDR2 FQGTGA. The CDR3 consists of 13 residues. CDR3 in DNA: TGTGCCAGCAGCTCCCCGGGCCAAGAGACCCAGTACTTC. Its protein is CASSSPGQETQYF.

The V and J genes are TRBV9 and TRBJ1-4; D might be TRBD1 (6 bases). CDR3 length: 13 amino acids. From germline, CDR1 is SGDLS and CDR2 YYNGEE. Trimming took 3 bases from V and 8 from J, leaving 11 bases between them. The CDR3 region has the DNA TGTGCCAGCAGCGGCGGACAGTCGGAAAAACTGTTTTTT. It encodes CASSGGQSEKLFF. Using reference TRBV9 and TRBJ1-4 for the parts outside the CDR3, the full variable domain is DSGVTQTPKHLITATGQRVTLRCSPRSGDLSVYWYQQSLDQGLQFLIQYYNGEERAKGNILERFSAQQFPDLHSELNLSSLELGDSALYFCASSGGQSEKLFFGSGTQLSVL.